There are many counts of the clone carrying this TCR beta chain. Its antigen is not identified. This sample stems from a study of T cell repertoires in cytomegalovirus infection. On the study more broadly: Public TCR beta signatures were indicative of both CMV infection and a matching HLA type. Overall study results and limits: What dominated the ex vivo response were HLA-C-restricted CMV-specific TCR beta clonotypes. Summed frequency of public TCR beta families distinguished CMV carriers with the relevant HLA.

Germline CDR1 and CDR2: SGHTA and FQGNSA. Between the trimmed V and J ends, which lost 4 bases and 3 bases, there was a span of 6 bases. The CDR3 covers 12 residues. MiXCR was run by TCRdb on the reads, yielding one entry per CDR3 protein. The table lists roughly 640,000 distinct CDR3 sequences, less than 25% of them singletons. The chain couples TRBV7-2 to TRBJ2-5, with unresolved D. Material for sequencing was CD8+ T cells from PBMCs. The clonotype comes from a human donor in good health (CMV status not recorded). Some clones in this sample may be carry-over from other donors' samples. CDR3 DNA sequence: TGTGCCAGCAGCTCTAGTGAAGAGACCCAGTACTTC. Protein sequence: CASSSSEETQYF.